The 27 T cell receptor beta chains below were found in one sample sequenced in a study of T cell responses to AZD1222 COVID-19 vaccine. Measured with immunoSEQ multiplex PCR; TCRdb has only the in-frame clones, and not every one. The sample shows 200,000 or so clones, roughly 88% of them seen only once. Sequences were derived from peripheral blood, sampled on day 0 of AZD1222 vaccination. The receptors shown here come from an adult in good health.

The chain uses TRBV27 and TRBJ1-2; D gene unclear. Trimming removed 6 bases at V and 2 bases at J, with 13 bases between. Germline V CDR1 and CDR2: MNHEY, SMNVEV (reference sequence). This CDR3 is built from 14 residues. This CDR3 is CASSHLRENYGYTF. Written as DNA, the CDR3 is TGTGCCAGCAGCCACCTCCGGGAAAACTATGGCTACACCTTC.

This clone occurred once. The CDR3 region is CSASPRSSHRDGYTF. The CDR3, as DNA: TGCAGTGCTAGTCCCCGGTCGAGTCACAGGGATGGCTACACCTTC. The V gene is TRBV20-1, the J gene TRBJ1-2, with a weak D call TRBD1 (6 bases). This CDR3 has 15 amino acids. Germline CDR1 reads DFQATT; CDR2 reads SNEGSKA (reference sequence). The germline V and J ends were trimmed by 3 bases and 6 bases, with 20 bases remaining between them.

A remark on this clone: Other nucleotide sequences in the sample specify the same CDR3. The chain carries TRBV6-5 and TRBJ2-5; TRBD1 agrees at 8 bases. This CDR3 is built from 13 residues. With V trimmed by 6 bases and J by 1 base, 1 base remained unmatched. The germline CDR1 and CDR2 sequences are MNHEY and SVGAGI. DNA for the CDR3: TGTGCCAGCAGGGGGACAGGCCAAGAGACCCAGTACTTC. Residues: CASRGTGQETQYF.

This clone was counted once. The rearrangement uses TRBV6-5 and TRBJ1-1; D unclear. Per the germline V gene, CDR1 is MNHEY and CDR2 is SVGAGI. This CDR3 spans 10 amino acids. Between the trimmed V and J ends, which lost 8 bases and 5 bases, there was a span of 6 bases. CDR3 sequence reads: CASGSTEAFF. Written as DNA, the CDR3 is TGTGCCAGCGGTTCGACTGAAGCTTTCTTT.

This chain joins TRBV5-4 and TRBJ2-2, with D uncertain. CDR3 size: 12 residues. The germline V and J ends were trimmed by 6 bases and 4 bases, with 7 bases remaining between them. Germline lookup yields CDR1 SGHNT and CDR2 YYREEE (reference sequence). This CDR3 is CASTRGTGELFF. Written as DNA, the CDR3 is TGTGCCAGCACGCGCGGCACCGGGGAGCTGTTTTTT.

Of note for this clone: Germline is not matched at one junction end, which may reflect a read error. The rearrangement uses TRBV6-5 and TRBJ1-5, with D possibly matching TRBD1 (6 bases). The CDR3 covers 13 residues. Germline V gene lookup returns CDR1 MNHEY and CDR2 SVGAGI. This CDR3 is CASSNSGDQPQHF. The CDR3 region has the DNA TGTGCCAGCAGTAACTCAGGGGATCAGCCCCAGCATTTT.

The chain recombines TRBV2 with TRBJ2-2, with 9 bases that match TRBD2. This CDR3 region has 15 residues. V lost 2 bases and J lost 6; bases outside the gene matches: 4. Germline-derived CDR1 and CDR2 are SNHLY and FYNNEI. The CDR3 sequence: CASSELAGTPGELFF. CDR3 bases: TGTGCCAGCAGTGAACTAGCGGGAACCCCCGGGGAGCTGTTTTTT. Full variable domain (rest looked up from reference TRBV2 and TRBJ2-2): EPEVTQTPSHQVTQMGQEVILRCVPISNHLYFYWYRQILGQKVEFLVSFYNNEISEKSEIFDDQFSVERPDGSNFTLKIRSTKLEDSAMYFCASSELAGTPGELFFGEGSRLTVL.

The J gene is TRBJ2-1, the V gene TRBV9; no firm D call. The CDR3 totals 15 residues. Trimming shortened V by 0 bases and J by 0 bases, and 7 bases separated the two germline ends. CDR1 and CDR2 from the germline V gene are SGDLS and YYNGEE. The CDR3 DNA follows: TGTGCCAGCAGCGTAGTGGTCAGCTCCTACAATGAGCAGTTCTTC. Translating it yields CASSVVVSSYNEQFF.

This sequence joins TRBV10-3 and TRBJ1-2, with 7 bases matching TRBD1. This CDR3 contains 15 residues. Germline V gives CDR1 ENHRY, CDR2 SYGVKD. V gave up 0 bases and J gave up 7 bases; unmatched junction bases: 8. CDR3 loop: CAISESKTGYGGYTF. The CDR3 nucleotides read TGTGCCATCAGTGAGTCGAAGACAGGGTACGGTGGCTACACCTTC.

A single count supports this clone. The chain employs TRBV29-1 and TRBJ2-1, with D unresolved. V lost 4 bases, J lost 12 bases, and 13 bases lay in between. Germline V lookup: CDR1 SQVTM, CDR2 ANQGSEA. This CDR3 has 11 amino acids. CDR3 amino acids: CSVAPLGGQFF. DNA for the CDR3: TGCAGCGTTGCCCCACTTGGCGGGCAGTTCTTC.

The chain uses TRBV7-9 and TRBJ2-1; the match to TRBD2 covers 8 bases. Germline V gives CDR1 SEHNR, CDR2 FQNEAQ (reference sequence). The CDR3 consists of 15 residues. V shed 4 bases and J 4 bases; nucleotides not matched to a gene: 6. The CDR3 reads CASSSGSGGYNEQFF. The DNA of the CDR3 is TGTGCCAGCAGCTCCGGAAGCGGGGGTTACAATGAGCAGTTCTTC.

In its sample, this clone was seen a few times. The sample carries other DNA sequences with the same CDR3. The V call is TRBV18, the J call TRBJ2-5, with 8 bases that match TRBD1. CDR3 length equals 16 residues. CDR1 KGHSH and CDR2 LQKENI come from the germline V gene. The ends lost 0 bases at V and 2 bases at J; junction bases unmatched: 5. The CDR3, as DNA: TGTGCCAGCTCACCACCCGGGACAGGAGGTCAAGAGACCCAGTACTTC. This encodes CASSPPGTGGQETQYF.

CDR3 loop: CASSARDRALTDTQYF. CDR3 nucleotide sequence: TGTGCCAGCAGCGCGAGGGACAGGGCACTAACAGATACGCAGTATTTT. The rearrangement links TRBV7-9 to TRBJ2-3; 9 nucleotides match TRBD1. Looked up from germline, CDR1 is SEHNR and CDR2 is FQNEAQ (reference sequence). V lost 5 bases to trimming and J lost 3 bases; unmatched junction nucleotides: 9. CDR3 length equals 16 residues.

This clone was seen more than once but under ten times. This rearrangement joins TRBV7-9 to TRBJ1-1; D perhaps matches TRBD1 (5 bases). Per the germline V gene, CDR1 is SEHNR and CDR2 is FQNEAQ (reference sequence). Trimming took off 2 bases at V and 4 bases at J, with 11 bases between the two ends. CDR3 size: 14 residues. The CDR3 sequence is CASSLRDGGTEAFF. The CDR3, as DNA: TGTGCCAGCAGCTTACGGGACGGGGGCACTGAAGCTTTCTTT.

The chain links TRBV28 to TRBJ1-6; 10 bases are a match to TRBD1. Per the germline V gene, CDR1 is MDHEN and CDR2 is SYDVKM. CDR3 length: 13 residues. The trim removed 6 bases at V and 7 bases at J, leaving 0 bases unmatched. This chain's CDR3 is CASRGQGNSPLHF. As DNA, the CDR3 is TGTGCCAGCAGGGGACAGGGGAATTCACCCCTCCACTTT.

The genes are TRBV4-2 and TRBJ2-7, with TRBD1 identical over 10 bases. With 3 bases clipped from V and 1 base from J, the junction kept 6 bases outside the gene matches. From germline, CDR1 is LGHNA and CDR2 YNFKEQ. CDR3 length equals 16 residues. This chain's CDR3 is CASSQTTGGFSYEQYF. The CDR3 nucleotides read TGTGCCAGCAGCCAGACGACAGGGGGCTTTTCCTACGAGCAGTACTTC.

This clone has just one count. This chain uses TRBV9 with TRBJ1-1; a weak D match, TRBD1 (5 bases). The CDR3 is 14 residues long. The germline V gene has CDR1 SGDLS and CDR2 YYNGEE. V was shortened by 3 bases and J by 1 base, with 10 bases between the two germline ends. The CDR3 DNA is TGTGCCAGCAGCGGATCCAGGGAGAACACTGAAGCTTTCTTT. Residues: CASSGSRENTEAFF.

The CDR3 DNA reads as TGTGCTAGTGAAATTGGCACTGAAGCTTTCTTT. This translates into CASEIGTEAFF. The gene calls are TRBV12-5 and TRBJ1-1; unclear D gene. V lost 7 bases and J 4 bases, leaving 7 bases between the germline ends. The CDR3 is 11 amino acids. The germline gives CDR1 LGHNT, CDR2 FRNRAP.

This chain links TRBV4-1 with TRBJ1-2; D gene unclear. The CDR3 runs to 14 residues. Germline values: CDR1 MGHRA, CDR2 YSYEKL. Deletions cut 2 bases from V and 6 bases from J, with 13 bases between. The CDR3, as DNA: TGCGCCAGCAGCCAACTGGAGGGCTTAAATGGCTACACCTTC. Its translation: CASSQLEGLNGYTF.

This sequence joins TRBV11-3 and TRBJ2-1, with 7 positions matching TRBD1. After removal of 2 bases from V and 4 bases from J, the junction contained 5 bases not matched to a gene. Germline CDR1 is SGHNT and CDR2 is YENEEA. The CDR3 is 15 amino acids. This CDR3 is CASSLTGVSYNEQFF. The CDR3, as DNA: TGTGCCAGCAGCTTAACAGGGGTATCTTACAATGAGCAGTTCTTC.

The V gene is TRBV10-3, the J gene TRBJ1-5; TRBD1 matches 8 bases. Germline V CDR1 and CDR2: ENHRY, SYGVKD. V lost 0 bases, J lost 6 bases, and 7 bases stayed unmatched. The CDR3 contains 16 residues. This CDR3 reads CAISESGRGQGQPQHF. In DNA, the CDR3 is TGTGCCATCAGTGAGTCAGGCAGGGGGCAGGGTCAGCCCCAGCATTTT.

The CDR3 DNA sequence: TGTGCCAGCAGCCAGTCTCGGGCTAATGAAAAACTGTTTTTT. Protein: CASSQSRANEKLFF. The chain couples TRBV9 to TRBJ1-4; no clear D gene. The germline gives CDR1 SGDLS, CDR2 YYNGEE. The CDR3 is 14 residues long. V was shortened by 4 bases and J by 3 bases, with 10 bases between the two germline ends.

The genes are TRBV2 and TRBJ1-2; possibly TRBD1 for D (5 bases). The germline V gene has CDR1 SNHLY and CDR2 FYNNEI. With 0 bases removed from V and 4 bases from J, the gap between germline ends came to 15 bases. The CDR3 is 16 amino acids. The CDR3 nucleotides read TGTGCCAGCAGTGAAGCGCCGGCAGGGCCAGGCTATGGCTACACCTTC. This translates into CASSEAPAGPGYGYTF. The whole variable domain, filled in from reference TRBV2 and TRBJ1-2, reads EPEVTQTPSHQVTQMGQEVILRCVPISNHLYFYWYRQILGQKVEFLVSFYNNEISEKSEIFDDQFSVERPDGSNFTLKIRSTKLEDSAMYFCASSEAPAGPGYGYTFGSGTRLTVV.

The V call is TRBV19, the J call TRBJ1-4; the D gene is possibly TRBD1 (5 bases). Germline V gives CDR1 LNHDA, CDR2 SQIVND (reference sequence). V was shortened by 7 bases and J by 4 bases, with 13 bases between the two germline ends. The CDR3 spans 14 residues. The CDR3 region has the DNA TGTGCCAGTACCCCCCAGGGTGGTAATGAAAAACTGTTTTTT. Translating it yields CASTPQGGNEKLFF. The complete variable domain, with remaining parts taken from reference TRBV19 and TRBJ1-4, reads DGGITQSPKYLFRKEGQNVTLSCEQNLNHDAMYWYRQDPGQGLRLIYYSQIVNDFQKGDIAEGYSVSREKKESFPLTVTSAQKNPTAFYLCASTPQGGNEKLFFGSGTQLSVL.

The chain is built from TRBV27 and TRBJ1-5; D possibly corresponds to TRBD1 (5 bases). CDR1 MNHEY and CDR2 SMNVEV come from the germline V gene (reference sequence). V was clipped by 5 bases and J by 2 bases, with 10 bases between them. This CDR3 region has 14 residues. CDR3 amino acids: CASSPTGGNQPQHF. The CDR3 bases are TGTGCCAGCAGTCCCACGGGGGGCAATCAGCCCCAGCATTTT.

This clone was counted only a few times. The chain has TRBV19 and TRBJ1-5; the D is unclear. This CDR3 comprises 13 residues. Germline V gene lookup returns CDR1 LNHDA and CDR2 SQIVND (reference sequence). Trimming removed 3 bases at V and 3 bases at J, with 6 bases between. The CDR3, as DNA: TGTGCCAGTAGTATGTCCACCAATCAGCCCCAGCATTTT. This translates into CASSMSTNQPQHF.

The J gene is TRBJ1-1, the V gene TRBV4-1, with TRBD1 as a possible D gene (6 bases). The CDR3 runs to 13 residues. Germline V gives CDR1 MGHRA, CDR2 YSYEKL. Trimming took 4 bases from V and 5 from J, leaving 11 bases between them. The CDR3 region is CASSRVQGTEAFF. The CDR3 DNA reads TGCGCCAGCAGCCGCGTCCAGGGGACTGAAGCTTTCTTT.